This T cell receptor beta chain is drawn from a study of T cell changes during pregnancy in multiple sclerosis. Sequencing was performed with immunoSEQ multiplex PCR; in TCRdb, only in-frame clones are kept and a portion is missing. The table includes 42,000 or so clones, about 90% detected once. This CDR3 has 13 amino acids. Germline CDR1 MGHDK, CDR2 SYGVNS. The junction had 3 bases not matched to a gene; V was cut back by 8 bases and J by 3 bases. Sequencing was performed on CD8+ T cells from peripheral blood mononuclear cells, taken in the first trimester of pregnancy. This sequence was found in a female donor with multiple sclerosis, enrolled in a pregnancy study. V and J are TRBV25-1 and TRBJ2-1; 8 positions match TRBD2. This CDR3 is CASRLANYNEQFF. As DNA, the CDR3 is TGTGCCAGCCGACTAGCGAACTACAATGAGCAGTTCTTC.